The entry below gives a single T cell receptor (beta chain) sequence along with its context. The antigen is not known. A read error may account for a junction end that differs from germline. Both 60 Vbeta primers and 13 Jbeta primers went into the PCR. Here immunoSEQ multiplex PCR was the method, and the copy in TCRdb shows in-frame clones only, minus some. The repertoire holds about 110,000 clones, less than 80% seen once, with about 8% in the top ten. Germline V lookup: CDR1 SGHRS, CDR2 YFSETQ. CDR3 length equals 12 residues. The sample is drawn from a study of cytomegalovirus exposure and HLA in healthy donors. Notes on the study in general: The authors reported that TCR beta sequences could predict HLA-A and HLA-B alleles. These predictions were accurate for most subjects in the first cohort. A later analysis reportedly identified an Asian-associated ancestry cluster as carrying fewer N-insertions than the roughly 700-donor mean. Being productive about 87% or about 30% of the time was typical of most TCR beta V segments in an earlier analysis.

This TCR came from a man younger than 45 in good health and CMV-seronegative. Sequencing was done on a sample of PBMCs. The chain joins TRBV5-1 to TRBJ1-2; no clear D gene. The CDR3 nucleotides are TGCGCCAGCAGCTCAGACCCGGCGGGCTACATCTTC. This codes for CASSSDPAGYIF. Supplemented by reference TRBV5-1 and TRBJ1-2, the full variable domain reads KAGVTQTPRYLIKTRGQQVTLSCSPISGHRSVSWYQQTPGQGLQFLFEYFSETQRNKGNFPGRFSGRQFSNSRSEMNVSTLELGDSALYLCASSSDPAGYIFGSGTRLTVV.